Described below is a single TCR beta chain sequence and its context. The CDR3 is 14 residues long. Germline V gene sequence: CDR1 SGHAT, CDR2 FQNNGV. Trimming shortened V by 5 bases and J by 0 bases, and 9 bases separated the two germline ends. This entry is derived from a study of blood T cell repertoires in COVID-19. Profiled with immunoSEQ multiplex PCR; TCRdb holds only in-frame clones, not every one. The table lists just under 85,000 clones, about 83% of them singletons. This clonotype was obtained from a woman aged 55-70 years with acute or convalescent COVID-19. Sequences were obtained from peripheral blood. The chain links TRBV11-2 to TRBJ2-3; D gene unclear. The CDR3 loop reads CASSGPASTDTQYF. CDR3 DNA sequence: TGTGCCAGCAGCGGGCCGGCTAGCACAGATACGCAGTATTTT.